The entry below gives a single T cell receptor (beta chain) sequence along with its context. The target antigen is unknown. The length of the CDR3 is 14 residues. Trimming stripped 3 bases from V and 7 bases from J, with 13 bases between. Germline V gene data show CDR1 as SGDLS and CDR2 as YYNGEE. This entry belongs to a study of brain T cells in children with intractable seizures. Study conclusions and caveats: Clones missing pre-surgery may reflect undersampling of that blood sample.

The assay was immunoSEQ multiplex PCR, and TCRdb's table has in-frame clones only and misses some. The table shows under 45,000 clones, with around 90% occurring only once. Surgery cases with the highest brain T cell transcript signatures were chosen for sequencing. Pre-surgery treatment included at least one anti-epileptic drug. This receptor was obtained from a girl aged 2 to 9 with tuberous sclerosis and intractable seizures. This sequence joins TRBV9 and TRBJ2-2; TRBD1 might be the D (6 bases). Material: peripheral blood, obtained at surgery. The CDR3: CASSEGQPGGELFF. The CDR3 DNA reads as TGTGCCAGCAGCGAGGGACAACCCGGCGGGGAGCTGTTTTTT.